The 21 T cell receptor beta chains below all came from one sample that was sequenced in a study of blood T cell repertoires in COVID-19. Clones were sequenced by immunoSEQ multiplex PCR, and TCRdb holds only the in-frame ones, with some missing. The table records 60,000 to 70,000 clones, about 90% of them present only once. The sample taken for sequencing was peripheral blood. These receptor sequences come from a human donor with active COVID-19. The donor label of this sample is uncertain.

The CDR3 DNA reads TGTGCCAACCGGGACAGGGTGTCGTCCGAGCAGTACTTC. It codes for CANRDRVSSEQYF. This chain uses TRBV28 with TRBJ2-7; 9 bases align to TRBD1. The CDR3 consists of 13 residues. The V and J ends lost 10 bases and 6 bases, in that order; junction bases with no gene match: 10. Germline lookup yields CDR1 MDHEN and CDR2 SYDVKM.

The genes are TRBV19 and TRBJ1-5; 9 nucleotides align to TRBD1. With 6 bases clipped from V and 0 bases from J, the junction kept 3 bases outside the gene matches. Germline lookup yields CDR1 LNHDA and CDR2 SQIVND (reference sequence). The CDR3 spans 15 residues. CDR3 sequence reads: CASRTQGASNQPQHF. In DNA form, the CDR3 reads TGTGCCAGTAGAACACAGGGGGCTAGCAATCAGCCCCAGCATTTT.

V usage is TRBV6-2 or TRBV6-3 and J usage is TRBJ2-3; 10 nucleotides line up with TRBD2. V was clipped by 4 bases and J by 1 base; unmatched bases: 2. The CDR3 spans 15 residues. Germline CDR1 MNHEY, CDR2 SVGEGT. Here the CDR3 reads CASSSSGGGTDTQYF. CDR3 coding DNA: TGTGCCAGCAGTTCTAGCGGGGGTGGCACAGATACGCAGTATTTT.

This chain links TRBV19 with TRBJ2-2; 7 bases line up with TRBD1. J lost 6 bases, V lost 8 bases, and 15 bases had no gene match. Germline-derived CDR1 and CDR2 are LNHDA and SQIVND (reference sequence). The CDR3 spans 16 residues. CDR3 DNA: TGTGCCAGTTGTGTGCCCAGGGGGAGTCTCGCCGGGGAGCTGTTTTTT. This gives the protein CASCVPRGSLAGELFF.

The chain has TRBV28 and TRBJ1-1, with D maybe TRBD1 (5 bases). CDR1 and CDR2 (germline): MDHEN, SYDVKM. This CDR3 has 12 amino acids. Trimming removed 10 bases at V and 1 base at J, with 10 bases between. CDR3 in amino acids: CATSGPNTEAFF. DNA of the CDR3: TGTGCCACCTCAGGGCCGAACACTGAAGCTTTCTTT. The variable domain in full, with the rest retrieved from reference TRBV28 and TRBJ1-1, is DVKVTQSSRYLVKRTGEKVFLECVQDMDHENMFWYRQDPGLGLRLIYFSYDVKMKEKGDIPEGYSVSREKKERFSLILESASTNQTSMYLCATSGPNTEAFFGQGTRLTVV.

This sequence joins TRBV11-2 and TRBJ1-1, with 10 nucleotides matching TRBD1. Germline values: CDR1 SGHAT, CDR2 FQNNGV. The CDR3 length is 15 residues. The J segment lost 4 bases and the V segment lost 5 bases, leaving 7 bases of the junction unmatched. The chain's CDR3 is CASSARGQGFTEAFF. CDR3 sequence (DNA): TGTGCCAGCAGCGCGCGGGGACAGGGGTTCACTGAAGCTTTCTTT.

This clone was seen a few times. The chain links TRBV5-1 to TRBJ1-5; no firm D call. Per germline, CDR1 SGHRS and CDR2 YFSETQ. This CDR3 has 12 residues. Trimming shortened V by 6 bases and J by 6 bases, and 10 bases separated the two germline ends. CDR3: CASTPTGQPQHF. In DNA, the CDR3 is TGCGCCAGCACGCCAACGGGTCAGCCCCAGCATTTT.

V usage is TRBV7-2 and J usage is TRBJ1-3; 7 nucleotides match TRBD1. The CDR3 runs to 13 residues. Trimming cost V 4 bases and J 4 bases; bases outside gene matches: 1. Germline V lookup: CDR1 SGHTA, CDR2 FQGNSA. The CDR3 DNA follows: TGTGCCAGCAGCTCGGACAGGGGAAACACCATATATTTT. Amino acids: CASSSDRGNTIYF.

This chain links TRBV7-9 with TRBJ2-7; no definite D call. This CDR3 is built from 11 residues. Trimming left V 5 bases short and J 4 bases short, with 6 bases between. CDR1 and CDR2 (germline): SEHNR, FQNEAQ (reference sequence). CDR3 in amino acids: CASSPGYEQYF. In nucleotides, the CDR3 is TGTGCCAGCAGCCCCGGGTACGAGCAGTACTTC.

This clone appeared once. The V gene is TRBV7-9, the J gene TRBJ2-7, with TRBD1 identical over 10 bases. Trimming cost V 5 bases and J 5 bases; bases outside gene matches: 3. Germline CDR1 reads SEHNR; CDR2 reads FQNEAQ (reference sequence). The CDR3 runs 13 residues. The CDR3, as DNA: TGTGCCAGCAGCCCCGGGACAGGGGACGAGCAGTACTTC. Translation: CASSPGTGDEQYF.

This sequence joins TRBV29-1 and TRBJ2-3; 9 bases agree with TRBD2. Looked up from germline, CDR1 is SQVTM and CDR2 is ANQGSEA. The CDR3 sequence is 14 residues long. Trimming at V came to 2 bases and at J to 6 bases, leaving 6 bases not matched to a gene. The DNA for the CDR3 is TGCAGCGTTGAACCAGCGGGAGGTTATGATACGCAGTATTTT. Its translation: CSVEPAGGYDTQYF.

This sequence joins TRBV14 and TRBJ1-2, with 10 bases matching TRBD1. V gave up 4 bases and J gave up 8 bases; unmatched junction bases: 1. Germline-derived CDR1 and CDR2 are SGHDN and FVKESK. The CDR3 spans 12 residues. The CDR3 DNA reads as TGTGCCAGCAGCCCGGGACAGGGGGGCTACACCTTC. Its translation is CASSPGQGGYTF.

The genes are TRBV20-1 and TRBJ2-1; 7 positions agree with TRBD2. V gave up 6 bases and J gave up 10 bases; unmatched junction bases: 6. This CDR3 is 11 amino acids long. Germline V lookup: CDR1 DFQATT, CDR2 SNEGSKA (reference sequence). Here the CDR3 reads CSAPGLSEQFF. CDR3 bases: TGCAGTGCCCCGGGACTAAGCGAGCAGTTCTTC.

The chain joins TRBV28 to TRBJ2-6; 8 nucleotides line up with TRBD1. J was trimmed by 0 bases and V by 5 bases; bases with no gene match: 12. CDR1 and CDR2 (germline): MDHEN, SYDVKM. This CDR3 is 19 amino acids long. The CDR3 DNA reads TGTGCCAGCAGTCCCAGGACAGGGAGTTTACTCTCTGGGGCCAACGTCCTGACTTTC. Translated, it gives CASSPRTGSLLSGANVLTF.

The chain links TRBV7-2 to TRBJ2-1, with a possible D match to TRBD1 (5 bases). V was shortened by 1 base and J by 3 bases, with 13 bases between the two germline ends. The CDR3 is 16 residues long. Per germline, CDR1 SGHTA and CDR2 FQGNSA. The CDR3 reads CASSLGSGQNYNEQFF. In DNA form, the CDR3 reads TGTGCCAGCAGCTTAGGATCAGGACAAAACTACAATGAGCAGTTCTTC.

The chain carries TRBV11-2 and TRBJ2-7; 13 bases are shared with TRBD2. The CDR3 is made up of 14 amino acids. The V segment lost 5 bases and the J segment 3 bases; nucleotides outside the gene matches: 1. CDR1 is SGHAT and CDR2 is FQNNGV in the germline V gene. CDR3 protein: CASSRTSGSYEQYF. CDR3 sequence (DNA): TGTGCCAGCAGCCGGACTAGCGGGAGCTACGAGCAGTACTTC.

The CDR3 sequence: CASSITAGAPYEQYF. In DNA, the CDR3 is TGTGCCAGTAGTATTACGGCGGGAGCCCCCTACGAGCAGTACTTC. This sequence joins TRBV19 and TRBJ2-7; 7 bases match TRBD2. Losses at the gene ends were 3 bases for V and 2 bases for J; bases not matched to a gene: 7. This CDR3 has 15 residues. The germline gives CDR1 LNHDA, CDR2 SQIVND (reference sequence).

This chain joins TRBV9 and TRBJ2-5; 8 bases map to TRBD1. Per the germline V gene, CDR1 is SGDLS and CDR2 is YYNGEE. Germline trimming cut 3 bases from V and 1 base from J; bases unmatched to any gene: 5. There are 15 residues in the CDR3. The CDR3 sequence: CASSAQGVFQETQYF. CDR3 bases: TGTGCCAGCAGCGCACAGGGGGTATTCCAAGAGACCCAGTACTTC.

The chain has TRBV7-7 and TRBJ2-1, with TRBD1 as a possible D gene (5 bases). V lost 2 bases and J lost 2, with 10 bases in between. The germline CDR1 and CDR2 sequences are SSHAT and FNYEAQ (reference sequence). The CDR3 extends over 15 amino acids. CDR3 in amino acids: CASSLRGLTYNEQFF. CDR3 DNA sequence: TGTGCCAGCAGCTTAAGGGGATTGACCTACAATGAGCAGTTCTTC.

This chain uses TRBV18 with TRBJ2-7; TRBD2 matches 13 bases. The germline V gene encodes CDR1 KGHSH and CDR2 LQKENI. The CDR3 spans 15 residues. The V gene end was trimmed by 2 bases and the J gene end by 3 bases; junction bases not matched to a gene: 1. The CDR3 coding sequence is TGTGCCAGCTCACCAGGGACTAGCGGGAACTACGAGCAGTACTTC. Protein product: CASSPGTSGNYEQYF. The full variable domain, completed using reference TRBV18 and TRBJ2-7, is NAGVMQNPRHLVRRRGQEARLRCSPMKGHSHVYWYRQLPEEGLKFMVYLQKENIIDESGMPKERFSAEFPKEGPSILRIQQVVRGDSAAYFCASSPGTSGNYEQYFGPGTRLTVT.

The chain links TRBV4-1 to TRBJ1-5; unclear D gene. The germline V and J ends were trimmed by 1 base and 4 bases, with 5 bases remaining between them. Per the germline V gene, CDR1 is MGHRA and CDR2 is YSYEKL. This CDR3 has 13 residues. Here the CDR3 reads CASSQARNQPQHF. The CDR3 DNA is TGCGCCAGCAGCCAAGCTAGGAATCAGCCCCAGCATTTT.